The source of this T cell receptor (beta chain) is a study of T cells expressing NK-cell markers. Study-wide background: Sorted CD3+CD56-NKG2C+, CD3+CD56+NKG2C- and CD3+CD56+NKG2C+ T cells were the source of the TCR beta repertoires. Seven of the eight sequenced donors were classified as HCMV-seropositive, and one was classified as seronegative.

The CDR3 consists of 15 residues. The V gene's germline CDR1 is SGHRS and CDR2 YFSETQ. For this clonotype: Its target is not known.

Study-wide points: Dominant NKG2C+ clonotypes made up roughly 1.0-7.0% of CD8+ T cells in over five donors.

TCRdb reanalyzed the 5' RACE reads, giving one entry per CDR3 protein sequence and no DNA. This repertoire includes approximately 460,000 distinct CDR3 sequences. This clonotype originated in a woman between 18 and 69 years old in good health. Material for sequencing was blood T cells: a sorted CD56 or NKG2C T cell subset, CD4+ or CD8+ T cells, or bulk PBMC T cells (not recorded which). This sequence joins TRBV5-1 and TRBJ2-7. CDR3 region: CASSSAGNQYSEQYF.